The 32 T cell receptor beta chains in this list originate from one sample, sequenced in a study of Ad26.COV2.S vaccination and SARS-CoV-2 variants. The treatment denotes: roughly 19 received Ad26.COV2.S at low or high dose, single or two shots; roughly five received placebo; per-sample allocation not given. Sampling occurred on day 63 after the first vaccine or placebo injection. The repertoire was sequenced with immunoSEQ multiplex PCR; TCRdb's copy has only in-frame clones and lacks some. Of 300,000 to 400,000 clones listed, roughly 90% are singletons. Sequencing was performed on peripheral blood, taken in a trial of Ad26.COV2.S vaccine versus placebo. These TCRs come from a person aged 18-60 years who received the Ad26.COV2.S COVID-19 vaccine or a placebo.

The chain recombines TRBV7-9 with TRBJ1-1; the D gene is possibly TRBD1 (6 bases). The germline V gene encodes CDR1 SEHNR and CDR2 FQNEAQ (reference sequence). CDR3 size: 15 residues. Trimming took 3 bases from V and 3 from J, leaving 14 bases between them. CDR3: CASSFSSGGDTEAFF. In nucleotides, the CDR3 is TGTGCCAGCAGCTTCTCGAGCGGGGGCGACACTGAAGCTTTCTTT.

V is TRBV7-2 and J is TRBJ1-1, with 7 bases aligning to TRBD1. V shed 6 bases, J shed 6 bases, and the junction held 13 bases outside the gene matches. The CDR3 totals 15 residues. Germline CDR1 is SGHTA and CDR2 is FQGNSA. CDR3 DNA sequence: TGTGCCAGCAGACTTACAGGGGCCCGGAGTCCTGAAGCTTTCTTT. It translates to CASRLTGARSPEAFF.

The rearrangement links TRBV13 to TRBJ2-7; unclear D gene. The CDR3 extends over 13 amino acids. The germline V gene encodes CDR1 PRHDT and CDR2 FYEKMQ (reference sequence). With 2 bases removed from V and 6 bases from J, the gap between germline ends came to 11 bases. CDR3 nucleotide sequence: TGTGCCAGCAGCTTAAGGTACAGTCGCGAGCAGTACTTC. Residues: CASSLRYSREQYF.

The chain recombines TRBV30 with TRBJ1-1, with 7 bases lining up with TRBD1. The CDR3 runs 12 residues. After removal of 8 bases from V and 4 bases from J, the junction contained 7 bases not matched to a gene. CDR1 GTSNPN and CDR2 SVGIG come from the germline V gene (reference sequence). DNA of the CDR3: TGTGCCAGACTGACAGGGCCCACTGAAGCTTTCTTT. This codes for CARLTGPTEAFF.

The rearrangement joins TRBV6-4 to TRBJ1-5; no definite D call. Trimming cost V 3 bases and J 0 bases, with 9 bases left between them. Germline CDR1 MRHNA, CDR2 SNTAGT. This CDR3 is built from 15 residues. In DNA form, the CDR3 reads TGTGCCAGCAGTGAGACCCCAGATAGCAATCAGCCCCAGCATTTT. Translation: CASSETPDSNQPQHF.

This chain joins TRBV14 and TRBJ2-7; tentative D call: TRBD2 (5 bases). This CDR3 comprises 15 residues. Germline-derived CDR1 and CDR2 are SGHDN and FVKESK. Trimming stripped 1 base from V and 2 bases from J, with 12 bases between. CDR3 sequence: CASSQGISATYEQYF. The DNA of the CDR3 is TGTGCCAGCAGCCAAGGGATTAGCGCTACCTACGAGCAGTACTTC.

V and J are TRBV28 and TRBJ2-5; TRBD2 is a possible D gene (5 bases). The CDR3 totals 14 residues. Germline V gives CDR1 MDHEN, CDR2 SYDVKM. Trimming left V 6 bases short and J 0 bases short, with 11 bases between. DNA for the CDR3: TGTGCCAGCAGCATACTAGACCACCAAGAGACCCAGTACTTC. Protein product: CASSILDHQETQYF.

The sample holds one count of this clone. The DNA of the CDR3 is TGCGCCAGCAGCCAAGAAGGGCACGATGGCTACACCTTC. Protein: CASSQEGHDGYTF. The rearrangement links TRBV4-3 to TRBJ1-2; D gene ambiguous. CDR1 LGHNA and CDR2 YSLEER come from the germline V gene. The CDR3 length is 13 residues. Trimming removed 0 bases at V and 6 bases at J, with 8 bases between.

The J gene is TRBJ2-2, the V gene TRBV3-1 (or the pseudogene TRBV3-2); 9 bases match TRBD2. The CDR3 loop spans 16 amino acids. CDR1 is LGHDT and CDR2 is YNNKEL in the germline V gene (reference sequence). V trimming: 6 bases; J trimming: 8 bases; junction bases outside the gene matches: 13. The CDR3, as DNA: TGTGCCAGCAGAGTTCGAGGCGGGAGGGAAAAGGGGGAGCTGTTTTTT. Protein product: CASRVRGGREKGELFF.

The genes are TRBV28 and TRBJ1-1, with TRBD1 identical over 9 bases. The CDR3 length is 15 residues. CDR1 is MDHEN, CDR2 SYDVKM, per germline. The V and J ends lost 5 bases and 4 bases, in that order; junction bases with no gene match: 8. The CDR3 spells CASSGGGQGSTEAFF. The CDR3 nucleotides read TGTGCCAGCAGTGGGGGGGGACAGGGATCCACTGAAGCTTTCTTT.

This chain links TRBV7-9 with TRBJ2-1, with D possibly TRBD1 on 5 matching bases. CDR3 length equals 14 residues. Trimming left V 0 bases short and J 6 bases short, with 9 bases between. CDR1 and CDR2 from the germline V gene are SEHNR and FQNEAQ (reference sequence). In DNA form, the CDR3 reads TGTGCCAGCAGCTTAGCAGACAGATCCAATGAGCAGTTCTTC. Its protein is CASSLADRSNEQFF.

The rearrangement links TRBV3-1 (or the pseudogene TRBV3-2) to TRBJ1-2, with D possibly TRBD1 on 5 matching bases. This CDR3 spans 12 amino acids. V was trimmed by 1 base and J by 8 bases, leaving 8 bases between them. Germline V CDR1 and CDR2: LGHDT, YNNKEL (reference sequence). Here the CDR3 DNA reads TGTGCCAGCAGCCAAGGCAGGGACGGCTACACCTTC. Translated: CASSQGRDGYTF.

The rearrangement joins TRBV3-1 (or the pseudogene TRBV3-2) to TRBJ2-6; D tentatively fits TRBD1 or TRBD2 (5 bases each). CDR1 and CDR2 (germline): LGHDT, YNNKEL (reference sequence). Trimming pared 4 bases from V and 2 bases from J, leaving 9 bases between. The CDR3 has 15 residues. The CDR3: CASSPGTPGANVLTF. The DNA for the CDR3 is TGTGCCAGCAGCCCGGGGACCCCTGGGGCCAACGTCCTGACTTTC.

The chain joins TRBV30 to TRBJ1-2, with D possibly TRBD1 on 6 matching bases. V dropped 3 bases and J dropped 8 bases, with 16 bases sitting between them. The CDR3 has 13 amino acids. Germline V gene data show CDR1 as GTSNPN and CDR2 as SVGIG (reference sequence). The chain's CDR3 is CAWSFTQRGGYTF. CDR3 bases: TGTGCCTGGAGCTTTACTCAGAGGGGGGGCTACACCTTC. Filled out from reference TRBV30 and TRBJ1-2, the complete variable domain reads SQTIHQWPATLVQPVGSPLSLECTVEGTSNPNLYWYRQAAGRGLQLLFYSVGIGQISSEVPQNLSASRPQDRQFILSSKKLLLSDSGFYLCAWSFTQRGGYTFGSGTRLTVV.

This clone appeared a single time. This chain uses TRBV6-1 with TRBJ1-2; tentatively, D is TRBD1 (5 bases). V gave up 1 base and J gave up 2 bases, with 17 bases separating them. Germline CDR1 is MNHNS and CDR2 is SASEGT. CDR3 length equals 17 residues. Here the CDR3 reads CASSEGVPGRRNYGYTF. CDR3 DNA: TGTGCCAGCAGTGAAGGAGTACCGGGACGGAGAAACTATGGCTACACCTTC.

The chain employs TRBV3-1 (or the pseudogene TRBV3-2) and TRBJ1-1; possibly TRBD1 for D (6 bases). Trimming shortened V by 4 bases and J by 2 bases, and 11 bases separated the two germline ends. Germline loops: CDR1 LGHDT, CDR2 YNNKEL (reference sequence). The CDR3 is made up of 14 amino acids. For the CDR3, the DNA is TGTGCCAGCAGCCGATGGACAGCTAACACTGAAGCTTTCTTT. The encoded protein is CASSRWTANTEAFF.

The CDR3 region has the DNA TGCAGCGCCCTCTCCTGGGACACCGGCGATGACCCCGGGGAGCTGTTTTTT. Translating it yields CSALSWDTGDDPGELFF. The rearrangement links TRBV29-1 to TRBJ2-2, with D perhaps matching TRBD1 (6 bases). The germline V gene has CDR1 SQVTM and CDR2 ANQGSEA. The CDR3 length is 17 residues. V lost 7 bases and J lost 6, with 27 bases in between.

This clone was counted once. Here the CDR3 reads CASSPGHLGTDTQYF. In nucleotides, the CDR3 is TGTGCCAGCAGCCCCGGACACTTAGGCACAGATACGCAGTATTTT. The rearrangement joins TRBV6-2 or TRBV6-3 to TRBJ2-3, with D perhaps matching TRBD1 (5 bases). Trimming shortened V by 6 bases and J by 1 base, and 14 bases separated the two germline ends. CDR3 length equals 15 residues. Germline assignment: CDR1 MNHEY and CDR2 SVGEGT.

The gene calls are TRBV15 and TRBJ2-7, with D possibly TRBD1 on 6 matching bases. CDR1 is LNHNV, CDR2 YYDKDF, per germline (reference sequence). The CDR3 is made up of 14 amino acids. Trimming removed 6 bases from V and 3 bases from J, with 15 bases in between. As DNA, the CDR3 is TGTGCCACCAGGGCCGGGACATTAAACTACGAGCAGTACTTC. It translates to CATRAGTLNYEQYF.

The chain couples TRBV19 to TRBJ1-2, with D hard to call. Germline V gene data show CDR1 as LNHDA and CDR2 as SQIVND (reference sequence). V was trimmed by 3 bases and J by 7 bases, leaving 12 bases between them. The CDR3 runs to 13 residues. The CDR3 DNA follows: TGTGCCAGTAGTATCGGGCAAGGGTCTGGCTACACCTTC. Translation: CASSIGQGSGYTF.

This sequence joins TRBV27 and TRBJ2-5, with D perhaps matching TRBD2 (6 bases). The length of the CDR3 is 13 residues. From germline, CDR1 is MNHEY and CDR2 SMNVEV (reference sequence). The germline V and J ends were trimmed by 0 bases and 10 bases, with 12 bases remaining between them. CDR3: CASSLSSGGDQYF. In DNA form, the CDR3 reads TGTGCCAGCAGTTTATCGTCCGGGGGTGACCAGTACTTC.

This chain connects TRBV7-6 to TRBJ2-1, with D perhaps matching TRBD1 or TRBD2 (5 bases each). The CDR3 length is 18 residues. The germline gives CDR1 SGHVS, CDR2 FNYEAQ. Trimming pared 1 base from V and 5 bases from J, leaving 21 bases between. CDR3 nucleotide sequence: TGTGCCAGCAGCTTAGGGGGGTTTGGGCTCGTCCTGGACAATGAGCAGTTCTTC. Amino acids: CASSLGGFGLVLDNEQFF.

In its sample, this clone was seen once. The genes are TRBV7-8 and TRBJ2-2; D perhaps matches TRBD2 (5 bases). Germline V gives CDR1 SGHVS, CDR2 FQNEAQ. The V end was cut by 4 bases, the J end by 4 bases, with 19 bases between. The CDR3 totals 17 residues. CDR3 residues: CASSSLRAGVLTGELFF. CDR3 coding DNA: TGTGCCAGCAGCTCCCTCCGGGCGGGCGTGCTCACCGGGGAGCTGTTTTTT.

The rearrangement links TRBV7-8 to TRBJ1-1; no firm D call. There are 16 residues in the CDR3. Germline CDR1 is SGHVS and CDR2 is FQNEAQ. The V and J ends lost 1 base and 0 bases respectively, with 12 bases between them. The CDR3 here is CASSLVVGNMNTEAFF. The CDR3 nucleotides read TGTGCCAGCAGCTTAGTAGTGGGAAATATGAACACTGAAGCTTTCTTT.

The chain carries TRBV6-2 or TRBV6-3 and TRBJ2-1; D is possibly TRBD2 (5 bases). CDR1 is MNHEY, CDR2 SVGEGT, per germline. The CDR3 has 14 residues. The V end was cut by 4 bases, the J end by 8 bases, with 15 bases between. CDR3 sequence: CASSSQRIPHEQFF. The CDR3, as DNA: TGTGCCAGCAGTTCTCAGCGGATCCCCCATGAGCAGTTCTTC.

The chain recombines TRBV7-2 with TRBJ2-7; possibly TRBD1 for D (5 bases). Deletions cut 1 base from V and 2 bases from J, with 12 bases between. Germline CDR1 reads SGHTA; CDR2 reads FQGNSA. This CDR3 contains 15 residues. CDR3 sequence: CASSLGQGTPYEQYF. CDR3 nucleotide sequence: TGTGCCAGCAGCTTAGGTCAGGGAACCCCCTACGAGCAGTACTTC.

The chain combines TRBV6-2 or TRBV6-3 with TRBJ1-2; 7 bases agree with TRBD1. The CDR3 runs to 15 residues. Germline V gives CDR1 MNHEY, CDR2 SVGEGT. Unmatched junction bases numbered 7, after V lost 2 bases and J lost 4 bases. The CDR3 reads CASSYPGDRVYGYTF. CDR3 bases: TGTGCCAGCAGTTACCCTGGGGACAGAGTCTATGGCTACACCTTC.

V usage is TRBV5-6 and J usage is TRBJ2-5; 15 bases align to TRBD2. CDR3 size: 19 residues. Germline assignment: CDR1 SGHDT and CDR2 YYEEEE. J lost 4 bases, V lost 3 bases, and 13 bases had no gene match. The CDR3 region is CASSSSGLAGGGGPETQYF. The CDR3, as DNA: TGTGCCAGCAGCTCGTCGGGACTAGCGGGGGGCGGTGGTCCAGAGACCCAGTACTTC.

This clone appeared once. The chain uses TRBV4-3 and TRBJ2-2, with no clear D. The CDR3 extends over 17 amino acids. The V end was cut by 0 bases, the J end by 2 bases, with 13 bases between. Germline CDR1 reads LGHNA; CDR2 reads YSLEER. DNA of the CDR3: TGCGCCAGCAGCCAAGATGGGGTATCGAGTAACACCGGGGAGCTGTTTTTT. Translated, it gives CASSQDGVSSNTGELFF.

V is TRBV12-5 and J is TRBJ2-3, with no clear D. V gave up 1 base and J gave up 7 bases, with 6 bases separating them. Germline-derived CDR1 and CDR2 are LGHNT and FRNRAP. This CDR3 region has 12 residues. Here the CDR3 DNA reads TGTGCTAGTGGTTTGGACCAGCATACGCAGTATTTT. It specifies CASGLDQHTQYF.

This clone was recorded a few times. The rearrangement links TRBV9 to TRBJ1-2; TRBD1 matches 9 bases. Looked up from germline, CDR1 is SGDLS and CDR2 is YYNGEE. This CDR3 has 18 residues. The V gene end was trimmed by 3 bases and the J gene end by 1 base; junction bases not matched to a gene: 13. The CDR3 nucleotides read TGTGCCAGCAGCGCCAAAAAGACAGGGGGGCTTCATAACTATGGCTACACCTTC. It is translated as CASSAKKTGGLHNYGYTF.

Only a few counts were recorded for this clone. The chain carries TRBV12-3 or TRBV12-4 and TRBJ2-7; D is unclear. This CDR3 spans 11 amino acids. Trimming left V 2 bases short and J 3 bases short, with 2 bases between. As DNA, the CDR3 is TGTGCCAGCAGTTTATTCTACGAGCAGTACTTC. Its translation: CASSLFYEQYF.